A selection of T cell receptor beta chains follows, all from one sample in a study of human T cells and chemical hapten exposure. MiXCR, run by TCRdb on the RACE reads, gives a single entry per CDR3 protein. The sample yields 75,000 to 90,000 distinct CDR3 sequences, over 9.5% seen once. The material was whole blood, obtained in connection with sensitization to the hapten diphenylcyclopropenone (DPC). The receptors originated from a woman in her forties or fifties with alopecia areata. Some clones in this sample may be carry-over from other donors' samples. The CDR3 runs from the conserved cysteine through the conserved F or W. A D gene is named only where the DNA matches it firmly. The size entry is marked missing in some rows and otherwise reads once, few, many or a size class.

TRBV4-1	NA	TRBJ2-5	NA	CASSQVWVGETQYF	TGCGCCAGCAGCCAAGTTTGGGTCGGGGAGACCCAGTACTTC
TRBV5-8	many	TRBJ2-1	TRBD2	CASSQVAGFYNEQFF	TGTGCCAGCAGCCAAGTAGCGGGGTTTTACAATGAGCAGTTCTTC
TRBV7-9	many	TRBJ2-4	NA	CASSLASLQVAKNIQYF	TGTGCCAGCAGCTTAGCATCCCTACAGGTAGCCAAAAACATTCAGTACTTC
TRBV30	NA	TRBJ2-3	TRBD1	CAWSQARTGDRSFRDTQYF	TGTGCCTGGAGTCAAGCACGAACAGGGGATAGAAGTTTTCGGGATACGCAGTATTTT
TRBV13	many	TRBJ1-2	TRBD1	CASSQYTGQLNYGYTF	TGTGCCAGCAGCCAATATACGGGACAGCTGAACTATGGCTACACCTTC
TRBV3-1	few	TRBJ2-2	NA	CASSQYARRSNTGELFF	TGTGCCAGCAGCCAATACGCCAGGCGATCTAACACCGGGGAGCTGTTTTTT
TRBV18	NA	TRBJ2-5	TRBD2	CASSPLAGDQETQYF	TGTGCCAGCTCGCCACTAGCGGGAGACCAAGAGACCCAGTACTTC
TRBV18	NA	TRBJ2-5	NA	CASSPASMGRGETQYF	TGTGCCAGCTCACCGGCGTCTATGGGGCGGGGAGAGACCCAGTACTTC
TRBV9	many	TRBJ2-1	TRBD2	CASSLRLAGGPWNEQFF	TGTGCCAGCAGCCTACGACTAGCGGGAGGGCCTTGGAATGAGCAGTTCTTC
TRBV6-2/TRBV6-3	NA	TRBJ2-7	NA	CASSDGRLLYEQYF	TGTGCCAGCAGTGACGGACGGCTCCTCTACGAGCAGTACTTC
TRBV9	many	TRBJ2-7	NA	CASSPEGSWAYEQYF	TGTGCCAGCAGCCCGGAGGGGAGCTGGGCCTACGAGCAGTACTTC
TRBV18	many	TRBJ1-2	NA	CASSPPSQGGAYGYTF	TGTGCCAGCTCACCACCTTCGCAGGGTGGGGCCTATGGCTACACCTTC
TRBV12-3/TRBV12-4	NA	TRBJ2-7	TRBD1	CASSPPKDRDYEQYF	TGTGCCAGCAGTCCCCCGAAGGACAGGGACTACGAGCAGTACTTC
TRBV6-5	few	TRBJ1-4	NA	CASRRHATNEKLFF	TGTGCCAGCAGACGACACGCAACTAATGAAAAACTGTTTTTT
TRBV3-1	NA	TRBJ2-3	TRBD2	CASRPAGADTQYF	TGTGCCAGCAGACCTGCGGGGGCAGATACGCAGTATTTT
TRBV29-1	NA	TRBJ2-5	NA	CSVGGAAIQETQYF	TGCAGCGTTGGGGGGGCGGCTATTCAAGAGACCCAGTACTTC
TRBV7-2	NA	TRBJ2-1	NA	CASRIVGGSYNEQFF	TGTGCCAGCAGGATAGTAGGGGGCTCCTACAATGAGCAGTTCTTC
TRBV2	NA	TRBJ2-5	TRBD1	CASNGQGPQETQYF	TGTGCCAGCAATGGACAGGGTCCGCAAGAGACCCAGTACTTC
TRBV19	few	TRBJ2-2	NA	CASSVGRITGELFF	TGTGCCAGTAGTGTGGGACGGATCACCGGGGAGCTGTTTTTT
TRBV20-1	many	TRBJ2-3	TRBD1	CSASGRTGRTDTQYF	TGCAGTGCTAGTGGACGGACAGGGAGAACAGATACGCAGTATTTT
TRBV6-2/TRBV6-3	few	TRBJ2-1	TRBD1	CASRGTGGEQFF	TGTGCCAGCAGGGGGACAGGGGGCGAGCAGTTCTTC
TRBV29-1	NA	TRBJ2-2	TRBD1	CSARDRVNTGELFF	TGCAGCGCCAGGGACAGGGTAAACACCGGGGAGCTGTTTTTT
TRBV6-6	many	TRBJ1-1	NA	CASSRALGAAAFF	TGTGCCAGCAGCCGAGCCCTTGGGGCGGCGGCTTTCTTT
TRBV12-3/TRBV12-4	few	TRBJ1-1	NA	CASSLARGTEAFF	TGTGCCAGCAGTTTAGCGCGTGGCACTGAAGCTTTCTTT
TRBV12-3/TRBV12-4	few	TRBJ1-1	TRBD1	CASSAGTDLNTEAFF	TGTGCCAGCAGCGCCGGGACAGACTTGAACACTGAAGCTTTCTTT
TRBV29-1	many	TRBJ2-5	NA	CSGRQVLQETQYF	TGCAGCGGAAGACAGGTCCTCCAAGAGACCCAGTACTTC